The entry below gives a single TCR beta chain sequence along with its context. Its antigen is still unknown. CD4+ cells of the naive, central memory, regulatory and stem cell-like memory types were sorted via CD45RO/CCR7/CD25/CD127/CD95/CD27. This CDR3 comprises 13 residues. Trimming removed 3 bases at V and 4 bases at J, with 9 bases between. CDR1 and CDR2 from the germline V gene are SEHNR and FQNEAQ (reference sequence). The data were taken from a study of beta chain features in type 1 diabetes. Notes on the study in general: Shorter templates might be favored by PCR, and equally so in patients and in controls. Fewer junction insertions and more nucleotide deletions appeared in type 1 diabetes patients.

The entirety of the isolated RNA underwent reverse transcription, so expressed TCRB transcripts were sequenced. Sequenced by immunoSEQ multiplex PCR; TCRdb stores in-frame clones only, minus some. The sample records about 330,000 clones, 11% being singletons. This chain uses TRBV7-9 with TRBJ1-2; D gene uncertain. Sequenced sample: naive CD4+ T cells from blood. This TCR was recovered from a woman aged 25 to 39 in good health. The CDR3 reads CASSLREGYGYTF. The CDR3, as DNA: TGTGCCAGCAGCTTGAGGGAGGGCTATGGCTACACCTTC.